What follows are 27 T cell receptor beta chains derived from one specimen sequenced in a study of blood T cell repertoires in COVID-19. Repertoires were generated with immunoSEQ multiplex PCR, while TCRdb's copy carries only in-frame clones and drops some. This sample carries 130,000 or so clones, about 88% of them seen once, and the ten largest clones take 2.5% to 3%. Sequenced input: peripheral blood. Receptor source: a human donor with COVID-19, enrolled during active disease. The donor label of this sample is uncertain.

This chain joins TRBV9 and TRBJ2-1; 8 positions match TRBD1. CDR3 size: 15 residues. Trimming cost V 4 bases and J 3 bases; bases outside gene matches: 6. Germline lookup yields CDR1 SGDLS and CDR2 YYNGEE. CDR3 sequence (DNA): TGTGCCAGCAGCCAGACAGGGGAGGTCTACAATGAGCAGTTCTTC. Encoded protein: CASSQTGEVYNEQFF.

This clone was recorded a few times. The chain is built from TRBV30 and TRBJ1-5; D may be TRBD1 (6 bases). Germline V gives CDR1 GTSNPN, CDR2 SVGIG (reference sequence). V lost 5 bases, J lost 6 bases, and 14 bases lay in between. This CDR3 has 13 amino acids. CDR3 nucleotide sequence: TGTGCCTGGTCCCCCAGGGGCTTTCAGCCCCAGCATTTT. It translates to CAWSPRGFQPQHF.

The table lists this clone with many counts. This chain uses TRBV28 with TRBJ1-5, with 10 nucleotides matching TRBD1. The CDR3 is made up of 12 amino acids. Germline V gene data show CDR1 as MDHEN and CDR2 as SYDVKM. V shed 8 bases, J shed 5 bases, and the junction held 0 bases outside the gene matches. CDR3 protein: CASGTGDQPQHF. The DNA of the CDR3 is TGTGCCAGCGGGACAGGGGATCAGCCCCAGCATTTT.

The V gene is TRBV19, the J gene TRBJ2-5, with 8 nucleotides matching TRBD2. V lost 2 bases, J lost 3 bases, and 8 bases stayed unmatched. Germline assignment: CDR1 LNHDA and CDR2 SQIVND (reference sequence). The CDR3 spans 16 residues. Here the CDR3 DNA reads TGTGCCAGTAGTATAAGCCCCCCGGGGGGGGAAGAGACCCAGTACTTC. Amino acids: CASSISPPGGEETQYF.

The V gene is TRBV5-1, the J gene TRBJ2-3; D might be TRBD1 (5 bases). Germline CDR1 and CDR2: SGHRS and YFSETQ. The V end was cut by 8 bases, the J end by 0 bases, with 13 bases between. CDR3 length: 14 residues. The chain's CDR3 is CASRTRPSTDTQYF. The CDR3 region has the DNA TGCGCCAGTAGGACACGTCCTAGCACAGATACGCAGTATTTT.

In this sample, this clone turned up once. This chain's CDR3 is CASGLTHPGTDYNEGLYGYTF. CDR3 sequence (DNA): TGTGCTAGTGGTTTGACACATCCCGGGACAGATTATAATGAGGGACTCTATGGCTACACCTTC. The chain has TRBV12-5 and TRBJ1-2; the match to TRBD1 covers 7 bases. This CDR3 is built from 21 residues. Germline CDR1 and CDR2: LGHNT and FRNRAP. Losses at the gene ends were 2 bases for V and 4 bases for J; bases not matched to a gene: 25. The full variable domain, rest sourced from reference TRBV12-5 and TRBJ1-2, is DARVTQTPRHKVTEMGQEVTMRCQPILGHNTVFWYRQTMMQGLELLAYFRNRAPLDDSGMPKDRFSAEMPDATLATLKIQPSEPRDSAVYFCASGLTHPGTDYNEGLYGYTFGSGTRLTVV.

The chain joins TRBV6-2 or TRBV6-3 to TRBJ1-1; D unresolved. Germline CDR1 MNHEY, CDR2 SVGEGT. V was pared by 2 bases and J by 1 base, with 8 bases between. This CDR3 comprises 14 residues. CDR3 coding DNA: TGTGCCAGCAGTTACGGCGCGGAGAACACTGAAGCTTTCTTT. Translating gives CASSYGAENTEAFF.

The chain combines TRBV18 with TRBJ1-5, with 9 bases identical to TRBD1. The CDR3 contains 15 residues. The germline V gene encodes CDR1 KGHSH and CDR2 LQKENI. Trimming took 2 bases from V and 4 from J; bases not matched to a gene: 3. CDR3 in amino acids: CASSPDGTGNQPQHF. CDR3 DNA sequence: TGTGCCAGCTCACCAGACGGGACAGGGAATCAGCCCCAGCATTTT.

The rearrangement links TRBV18 to TRBJ2-6; D is undetermined. There are 14 residues in the CDR3. Germline loops: CDR1 KGHSH, CDR2 LQKENI. Trimming cost V 2 bases and J 4 bases, with 6 bases left between them. The chain's CDR3 is CASSPEAGANVLTF. DNA for the CDR3: TGTGCCAGCTCACCAGAAGCGGGGGCCAACGTCCTGACTTTC.

The chain has TRBV19 and TRBJ1-1, with TRBD1 identical over 8 bases. J lost 7 bases, V lost 3 bases, and 10 bases had no gene match. The CDR3 is 15 amino acids. Germline CDR1 reads LNHDA; CDR2 reads SQIVND (reference sequence). DNA of the CDR3: TGTGCCAGTAGTATGGGACCCTCAGGGGGCGTTGAAGCTTTCTTT. Protein product: CASSMGPSGGVEAFF.

The count of this clone is one. This chain connects TRBV6-2 or TRBV6-3 to TRBJ2-7; tentative D call: TRBD2 (6 bases). The germline gives CDR1 MNHEY, CDR2 SVGEGT. V lost 6 bases and J lost 1, with 16 bases in between. The CDR3 is 15 residues long. CDR3 sequence (DNA): TGTGCCAGCAGCAAACTAGCCCTGTCTTCCTACGAGCAGTACTTC. This gives the protein CASSKLALSSYEQYF.

The chain is built from TRBV11-2 and TRBJ2-7; D not resolved. V was shortened by 3 bases and J by 2 bases, with 5 bases between the two germline ends. CDR1 is SGHAT, CDR2 FQNNGV, per germline. This CDR3 has 12 amino acids. CDR3 loop: CASSLATYEQYF. CDR3 coding DNA: TGTGCCAGCAGCTTGGCCACCTACGAGCAGTACTTC.

The chain combines TRBV24-1 with TRBJ2-2; 8 positions match TRBD1. This CDR3 comprises 13 residues. The V and J ends lost 4 bases and 9 bases, in that order; junction bases with no gene match: 3. CDR1 KGHDR and CDR2 SFDVKD come from the germline V gene. The CDR3 DNA reads as TGTGCCACCAGTGACTACAGGGGGAGGGAGCTGTTTTTT. It encodes CATSDYRGRELFF.

The CDR3 DNA follows: TGCGCCAGCAGCTTGACTAGCGGGAGTTCAGATGAGCAGTTCTTC. It is translated as CASSLTSGSSDEQFF. The chain is built from TRBV5-1 and TRBJ2-1; 11 nucleotides match TRBD2. This CDR3 contains 15 residues. Germline lookup yields CDR1 SGHRS and CDR2 YFSETQ. V dropped 1 base and J dropped 8; count of bases not matched to a gene: 5.

This clone was seen once. The genes are TRBV2 and TRBJ2-1, with D perhaps matching TRBD1 (6 bases). This CDR3 region has 16 residues. Germline V lookup: CDR1 SNHLY, CDR2 FYNNEI. The ends were cut back, 6 bases at V and 3 bases at J, with 18 bases in the middle. The CDR3 spells CASSGQTGRGYNEQFF. In DNA, the CDR3 is TGTGCCAGCAGCGGCCAGACAGGTAGAGGCTACAATGAGCAGTTCTTC.

The chain recombines TRBV19 with TRBJ1-2, with D possibly matching TRBD1 (5 bases). The CDR3 has 17 amino acids. Germline CDR1 and CDR2: LNHDA and SQIVND (reference sequence). V lost 1 base and J 7 bases, leaving 22 bases between the germline ends. This CDR3 is CASSIGGTAATTFGYTF. Written as DNA, the CDR3 is TGTGCCAGTAGTATAGGCGGGACGGCGGCTACTACTTTTGGCTACACCTTC.

The gene calls are TRBV18 and TRBJ1-1; D not resolved. The germline V and J ends were trimmed by 2 bases and 4 bases, with 11 bases remaining between them. CDR1 is KGHSH and CDR2 is LQKENI in the germline V gene. The CDR3 loop spans 14 amino acids. CDR3 in amino acids: CASSPDDNPTEAFF. The CDR3 DNA is TGTGCCAGCTCACCAGATGACAATCCCACTGAAGCTTTCTTT.

The chain uses TRBV5-1 and TRBJ2-1; 11 nucleotides align to TRBD2. After removal of 4 bases from V and 2 bases from J, the junction contained 5 bases not matched to a gene. This CDR3 has 16 amino acids. Germline lookup yields CDR1 SGHRS and CDR2 YFSETQ. DNA of the CDR3: TGCGCCAGCAGCCGGACTAGCGGGCGAACCTACAATGAGCAGTTCTTC. This encodes CASSRTSGRTYNEQFF.

J is TRBJ1-1 and V is TRBV19; 7 bases line up with TRBD1. The CDR3 is made up of 13 amino acids. The germline gives CDR1 LNHDA, CDR2 SQIVND (reference sequence). The V gene end was trimmed by 4 bases and the J gene end by 4 bases; junction bases not matched to a gene: 3. The CDR3 DNA is TGTGCCAGTAGTACGCACAGGGGCACTGAAGCTTTCTTT. Translation: CASSTHRGTEAFF.

This chain uses TRBV12-3 or TRBV12-4 with TRBJ2-7; D might be TRBD1 (5 bases). This CDR3 comprises 13 residues. Trimming removed 7 bases at V and 8 bases at J, with 18 bases between. The DNA of the CDR3 is TGTGCCAGCACCTACCAACCCGGACAAAAGCAGTACTTC. As protein: CASTYQPGQKQYF.

This sequence joins TRBV28 and TRBJ2-7; TRBD1 matches at 11 bases. The trim removed 5 bases at V and 3 bases at J, leaving 3 bases unmatched. Germline V gives CDR1 MDHEN, CDR2 SYDVKM. The CDR3 loop spans 14 amino acids. The CDR3 bases are TGTGCCAGCAGTGGGACAGGGGGAATCTACGAGCAGTACTTC. Encoded protein: CASSGTGGIYEQYF. The whole variable domain, remainder taken from reference TRBV28 and TRBJ2-7, is DVKVTQSSRYLVKRTGEKVFLECVQDMDHENMFWYRQDPGLGLRLIYFSYDVKMKEKGDIPEGYSVSREKKERFSLILESASTNQTSMYLCASSGTGGIYEQYFGPGTRLTVT.

The CDR3 sequence is CASSPGTGGNTIYF. The DNA of the CDR3 is TGCGCCAGCAGCCCGGGGACAGGTGGAAACACCATATATTTT. The J gene is TRBJ1-3, the V gene TRBV5-1, with 8 bases fitting TRBD1. The CDR3 covers 14 residues. Unmatched junction bases numbered 3, after V lost 4 bases and J lost 3 bases. CDR1 is SGHRS and CDR2 is YFSETQ in the germline V gene.

The V call is TRBV27, the J call TRBJ2-2; 9 bases agree with TRBD1. CDR3 length: 17 amino acids. V gave up 3 bases and J gave up 4 bases; unmatched junction bases: 9. CDR1 MNHEY and CDR2 SMNVEV come from the germline V gene (reference sequence). The CDR3 nucleotides are TGTGCCAGCAGTTTTCTCGGGACAGGGCGCGTCACCGGGGAGCTGTTTTTT. Translation gives CASSFLGTGRVTGELFF.

The V and J genes are TRBV30 and TRBJ2-5; D is undetermined. Germline lookup yields CDR1 GTSNPN and CDR2 SVGIG (reference sequence). V gave up 4 bases and J gave up 2 bases, with 11 bases separating them. This CDR3 is 13 amino acids long. The CDR3 protein is CAWKPILQETQYF. The CDR3 nucleotides are TGTGCCTGGAAACCTATTCTACAAGAGACCCAGTACTTC. Supplemented by reference TRBV30 and TRBJ2-5, the full variable domain reads SQTIHQWPATLVQPVGSPLSLECTVEGTSNPNLYWYRQAAGRGLQLLFYSVGIGQISSEVPQNLSASRPQDRQFILSSKKLLLSDSGFYLCAWKPILQETQYFGPGTRLLVL.

The J gene is TRBJ2-1, the V gene TRBV18; D is unclear. With 6 bases removed from V and 3 bases from J, the gap between germline ends came to 6 bases. The CDR3 totals 12 residues. Germline lookup yields CDR1 KGHSH and CDR2 LQKENI. CDR3 loop: CASSPFYNEQFF. As DNA, the CDR3 is TGTGCCAGCTCCCCTTTCTACAATGAGCAGTTCTTC.

The chain carries TRBV11-3 and TRBJ2-7; 9 nucleotides align to TRBD1. Trimming at V came to 1 base and at J to 3 bases, leaving 19 bases not matched to a gene. Germline CDR1 and CDR2: SGHNT and YENEEA. The length of the CDR3 is 20 residues. In nucleotides, the CDR3 is TGTGCCAGCAGCTTAGTCGATGTCGGCTCCGGACAGGGGTCTCACTACGAGCAGTACTTC. It codes for CASSLVDVGSGQGSHYEQYF.

The rearrangement joins TRBV7-3 to TRBJ2-1; 7 bases are a match to TRBD1. CDR1 and CDR2 (germline): SGHTA, FQGTGA. V shed 5 bases and J 3 bases; nucleotides not matched to a gene: 7. The CDR3 runs 15 residues. CDR3 in amino acids: CASSAPGTDYNEQFF. The CDR3, as DNA: TGTGCCAGCAGCGCCCCCGGGACAGACTACAATGAGCAGTTCTTC.